The present TCR beta chain was sequenced within a study of shared clonotypes between healthy human individuals. Germline V gene data show CDR1 as PRHDT and CDR2 as FYEKMQ (reference sequence). Trimming took 1 base from V and 4 from J, leaving 10 bases between them. CDR3 length: 14 amino acids. A deep-level run was used for the assay. Genomic DNA of each subset was evenly split across several immunoSEQ plates. Generated by immunoSEQ multiplex PCR, the TCRdb table keeps only in-frame clones and is missing some. The table records 450,000 to 500,000 clones, over 65% of them present only once. Donors included only healthy HIV-negative adults lacking recent acute infections or vaccinations. Genomic DNA for unsorted samples, which was extracted with the QIAamp DNA Blood Mini kit, came from some 100 million PBMCs.

Sequenced: PBMCs. The clonotype originates from a middle-aged woman in good health. Some clones in this sample may be carry-over from other donors' samples. The chain joins TRBV13 to TRBJ1-1; D remains ambiguous. CDR3 nucleotide sequence: TGTGCCAGCAGCTTAGACAGCCAAGGCACTGAAGCTTTCTTT. Translation gives CASSLDSQGTEAFF.